This T cell receptor (beta chain) emerged from a study of shared clonotypes between healthy human individuals. The CDR3 has 13 amino acids. Trimming shortened V by 6 bases and J by 0 bases, and 8 bases separated the two germline ends. CDR1 and CDR2 from the germline V gene are MDHEN and SYDVKM. Healthy HIV-negative adults without recent acute infections or vaccinations served as donors. Every contributor of samples was a Caucasian grown-up residing in Nashville, Tennessee. Generated by immunoSEQ multiplex PCR, the TCRdb table keeps only in-frame clones and is missing some. The sample includes 2 million to 3 million clones, approximately 93% seen only once; the top ten take roughly 0.39%.

Material for sequencing was naive CD4+ T cells from PBMCs. The subset denotes: CD45RA+ positively selected. The sequence was obtained from a man between 18 and 29 years old in good health. Some clones in this sample may be carry-over from other donors' samples. V and J are TRBV28 and TRBJ2-5, with D maybe TRBD2 (5 bases). This CDR3 is CASSPGYQETQYF. CDR3 DNA sequence: TGTGCCAGCAGCCCGGGGTACCAAGAGACCCAGTACTTC.